What follows is one T cell receptor (beta chain) and its context. The sort gate was single viable CD3+CD4+CD8-CD45RO+ cells for memory CD4+ T cells. These data are taken from a study of memory CD4+ T cells and cytomegalovirus serostatus. Germline-derived CDR1 and CDR2 are SGHNT and YENEEA. Trimming left V 5 bases short and J 12 bases short, with 17 bases between. The CDR3 is 13 amino acids. Sequencing used immunoSEQ multiplex PCR; TCRdb keeps in-frame clones, though not all of them. The sample carries 54,000 or so clones, 80% to 90% recorded once. The sample was memory CD4+ T cells from blood. V and J are TRBV11-3 and TRBJ2-1; TRBD2 might be the D (6 bases). The source of this sequence is an adult in good health and CMV-seronegative. As DNA, the CDR3 is TGTGCCAGCAGCCCCGGGGAGGTAGCAGGGCAGTTCTTC. Translating it yields CASSPGEVAGQFF.